A single sample gave rise to the 13 T cell receptor beta chains below, sequenced in a study of shared clonotypes between healthy human individuals. TCRdb's table, derived via immunoSEQ multiplex PCR, lists solely in-frame clones and lacks some. The table records millions of clones, 85% to 95% of them present only once. The sequencing sample was made of naive CD4+ T cells sorted from blood. Specified subset: CD45RA+ positively selected. Receptors were obtained from a man aged 18-30 years in good health.

Concerning this clone itself: Other DNA sequences from this sample encode an identical CDR3 as well. The V and J genes are TRBV5-1 and TRBJ2-7; TRBD1 is a possible D gene (6 bases). This CDR3 spans 12 amino acids. Per germline, CDR1 SGHRS and CDR2 YFSETQ. Trimming pared 10 bases from V and 3 bases from J, leaving 14 bases between. CDR3 protein: CASRQDSYEQYF. The CDR3 nucleotides are TGCGCCTCGCGACAGGACAGCTACGAGCAGTACTTC.

A word on this clone: The same CDR3 arises from other DNA sequences in this sample as well. The gene calls are TRBV6-6 and TRBJ1-3, with a tentative D call TRBD1 (5 bases). V was trimmed by 0 bases and J by 0 bases, leaving 9 bases between them. Germline values: CDR1 MNHNY, CDR2 SVGAGI (reference sequence). The CDR3 has 16 amino acids. CDR3 amino acids: CASSYSTAGSGNTIYF. The CDR3 bases are TGTGCCAGCAGTTACTCGACAGCCGGCTCTGGAAACACCATATATTTT.

The genes are TRBV19 and TRBJ2-6; 8 bases fit TRBD1. CDR3 length: 17 residues. Germline V gene data show CDR1 as LNHDA and CDR2 as SQIVND (reference sequence). Losses at the gene ends were 5 bases for V and 0 bases for J; bases not matched to a gene: 6. CDR3 region: CASSGQGAVSGANVLTF. In DNA, the CDR3 is TGTGCCAGTAGTGGCCAGGGGGCCGTCTCTGGGGCCAACGTCCTGACTTTC.

This chain uses TRBV5-1 with TRBJ2-7; 10 nucleotides align to TRBD1. Germline values: CDR1 SGHRS, CDR2 YFSETQ. The ends lost 5 bases at V and 4 bases at J; junction bases unmatched: 6. The CDR3 contains 14 residues. In nucleotides, the CDR3 is TGCGCCAGCAGTCCGGACAGGGGGGAATACGAGCAGTACTTC. Its protein is CASSPDRGEYEQYF.

The chain employs TRBV19 and TRBJ1-3; D not resolved. Per the germline V gene, CDR1 is LNHDA and CDR2 is SQIVND (reference sequence). V dropped 5 bases and J dropped 2 bases, with 10 bases sitting between them. This CDR3 has 14 amino acids. The CDR3 sequence is CASSLGGPGNTIYF. As DNA, the CDR3 is TGTGCCAGTAGTTTGGGAGGGCCTGGAAACACCATATATTTT.

The chain's CDR3 is CASSPQEAVNEQFF. The DNA for the CDR3 is TGTGCCAGCTCACCACAGGAGGCGGTGAATGAGCAGTTCTTC. This sequence joins TRBV18 and TRBJ2-1, with D possibly matching TRBD2 (5 bases). V lost 1 base and J 7 bases, leaving 11 bases between the germline ends. Germline lookup yields CDR1 KGHSH and CDR2 LQKENI. The CDR3 runs to 14 residues.

This rearrangement joins TRBV25-1 to TRBJ2-3; D is unresolved. CDR1 and CDR2 (germline): MGHDK, SYGVNS. This CDR3 spans 14 amino acids. V lost 4 bases and J 0 bases, leaving 8 bases between the germline ends. The CDR3 nucleotides read TGTGCCAGCAGTGTGACCTTAAGCACAGATACGCAGTATTTT. Amino acids: CASSVTLSTDTQYF.

A single count supports this clone. The chain links TRBV28 to TRBJ1-5; D perhaps matches TRBD1 (5 bases). This CDR3 is built from 15 residues. Germline V gene lookup returns CDR1 MDHEN and CDR2 SYDVKM. CDR3: CALTKGAAINQPQHF. The CDR3 DNA follows: TGTGCTCTAACCAAAGGGGCAGCTATAAATCAGCCCCAGCATTTT.

Of note for this clone: In the same sample, other DNA sequences code for this CDR3. The chain is built from TRBV7-9 and TRBJ2-5; no firm D call. The length of the CDR3 is 11 residues. V lost 4 bases and J lost 5, with 5 bases in between. Per the germline V gene, CDR1 is SEHNR and CDR2 is FQNEAQ (reference sequence). CDR3 residues: CASSYGETQYF. CDR3 nucleotide sequence: TGTGCCAGCAGCTACGGGGAGACCCAGTACTTC. Drawing the rest from reference TRBV7-9 and TRBJ2-5, the complete variable domain is DTGVSQNPRHKITKRGQNVTFRCDPISEHNRLYWYRQTLGQGPEFLTYFQNEAQLEKSRLLSDRFSAERPKGSFSTLEIQRTEQGDSAMYLCASSYGETQYFGPGTRLLVL.

The V and J genes are TRBV6-5 and TRBJ2-1; 7 bases line up with TRBD2. The CDR3 is 11 amino acids. Germline V gene lookup returns CDR1 MNHEY and CDR2 SVGAGI. V was pared by 10 bases and J by 9 bases, with 6 bases of the junction left unmatched. CDR3 region: CATTRESEQFF. CDR3 bases: TGTGCCACGACGCGGGAGAGTGAGCAGTTCTTC.

The chain combines TRBV2 with TRBJ2-7; TRBD1 agrees at 8 bases. The CDR3 length is 14 residues. Germline V gives CDR1 SNHLY, CDR2 FYNNEI. V trimming: 8 bases; J trimming: 2 bases; junction bases outside the gene matches: 8. The chain's CDR3 is CASGPRTGTYEQYF. CDR3 sequence (DNA): TGTGCCAGCGGGCCCAGGACAGGGACCTACGAGCAGTACTTC.

This clone was seen a handful of times. The chain combines TRBV19 with TRBJ2-3, with D tentatively TRBD1 (5 bases). Germline CDR1 is LNHDA and CDR2 is SQIVND (reference sequence). The CDR3 contains 13 residues. Trimming left V 5 bases short and J 4 bases short, with 10 bases between. CDR3 region: CASSPDSPDTQYF. The CDR3 nucleotides are TGTGCCAGTAGTCCAGACAGCCCAGATACGCAGTATTTT.

This chain joins TRBV4-2 and TRBJ2-6; TRBD1 or TRBD2 may be the D gene (5 bases each). The germline gives CDR1 LGHNA, CDR2 YNFKEQ. Trimming took 3 bases from V and 1 from J, leaving 19 bases between them. The CDR3 has 19 residues. As DNA, the CDR3 is TGTGCCAGCAGCCAGACACCGGGACGGACGGGATCTGGGGCCAACGTCCTGACTTTC. This translates into CASSQTPGRTGSGANVLTF.